This T cell receptor beta chain was retrieved from a study of T cell responses to AZD1222 COVID-19 vaccine. Turning to this clone: Its specificity is unknown.

The V gene lost 3 bases and the J gene lost 6 bases, with 6 bases spanning the gap. Germline lookup yields CDR1 DFQATT and CDR2 SNEGSKA (reference sequence). This CDR3 contains 12 residues. Repertoires were generated with immunoSEQ multiplex PCR, while TCRdb's copy carries only in-frame clones and drops some. The sample contains 110,000 or so clones, 91% of which appear only once. Whole-study findings and limits: Donors were chiefly white British, with a greater number of females, and clonal diversity was perhaps underestimated.

The rearrangement joins TRBV20-1 to TRBJ1-6; D perhaps matches TRBD1 (5 bases). The origin of this receptor is an adult in good health. The material sequenced was peripheral blood, taken on day 0 of AZD1222 vaccination. The CDR3 spells CSASDSNSPLHF. The CDR3 region has the DNA TGCAGTGCTAGTGACAGTAATTCACCCCTCCACTTT.